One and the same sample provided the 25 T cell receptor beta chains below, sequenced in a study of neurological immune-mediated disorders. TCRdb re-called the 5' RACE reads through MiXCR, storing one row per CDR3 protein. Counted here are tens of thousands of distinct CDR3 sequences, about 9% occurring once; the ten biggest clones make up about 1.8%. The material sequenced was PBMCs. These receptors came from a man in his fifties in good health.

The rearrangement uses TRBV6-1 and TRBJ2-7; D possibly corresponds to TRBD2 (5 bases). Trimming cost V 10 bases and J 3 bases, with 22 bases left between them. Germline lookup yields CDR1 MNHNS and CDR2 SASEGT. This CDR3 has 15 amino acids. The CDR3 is CANTLLVGDIYEQYF. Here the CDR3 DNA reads TGTGCCAACACACTATTGGTGGGAGACATCTACGAGCAGTACTTC.

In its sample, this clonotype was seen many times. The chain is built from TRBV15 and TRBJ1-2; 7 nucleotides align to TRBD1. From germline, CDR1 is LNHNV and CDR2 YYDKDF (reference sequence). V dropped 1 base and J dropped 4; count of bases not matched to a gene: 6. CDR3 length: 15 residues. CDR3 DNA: TGTGCCACCAGCAGAGTCGGACAGGCTGCCTATGGCTACACCTTC. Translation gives CATSRVGQAAYGYTF.

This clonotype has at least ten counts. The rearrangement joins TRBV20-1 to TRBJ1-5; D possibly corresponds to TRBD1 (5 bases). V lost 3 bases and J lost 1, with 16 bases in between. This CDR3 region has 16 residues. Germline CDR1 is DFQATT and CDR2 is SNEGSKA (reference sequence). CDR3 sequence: CSASLLTGESNQPQHF. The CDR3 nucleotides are TGCAGTGCTAGCCTCCTAACGGGGGAGAGCAATCAGCCCCAGCATTTT.

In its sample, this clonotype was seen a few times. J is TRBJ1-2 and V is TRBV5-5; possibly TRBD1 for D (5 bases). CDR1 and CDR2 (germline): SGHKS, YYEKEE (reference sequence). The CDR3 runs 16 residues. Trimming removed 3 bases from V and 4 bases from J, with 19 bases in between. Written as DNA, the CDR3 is TGTGCCAGCAGCTCCAGACTCGGGACGGACTTCTATGGCTACACCTTC. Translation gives CASSSRLGTDFYGYTF.

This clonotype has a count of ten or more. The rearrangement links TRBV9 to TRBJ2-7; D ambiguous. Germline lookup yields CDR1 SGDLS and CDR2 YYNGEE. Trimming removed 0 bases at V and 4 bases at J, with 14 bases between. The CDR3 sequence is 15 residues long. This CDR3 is CASSVAPSTEYEQYF. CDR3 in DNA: TGTGCCAGCAGCGTAGCCCCTTCTACAGAATACGAGCAGTACTTC.

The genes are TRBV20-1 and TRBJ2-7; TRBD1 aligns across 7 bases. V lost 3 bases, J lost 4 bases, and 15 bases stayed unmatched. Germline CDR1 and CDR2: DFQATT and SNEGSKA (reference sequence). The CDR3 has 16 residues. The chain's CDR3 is CSARQPTGARTYEQYF. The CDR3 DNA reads TGCAGTGCTAGGCAACCAACAGGGGCGAGGACATACGAGCAGTACTTC.

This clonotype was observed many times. In DNA, the CDR3 is TGCGCCAGCAGCGTCCAGGGGAACGAGCAGTACTTC. Amino acids: CASSVQGNEQYF. The chain uses TRBV5-1 and TRBJ2-7, with a tentative D call TRBD1 (6 bases). Trimming took 4 bases from V and 5 from J, leaving 10 bases between them. Germline V gene data show CDR1 as SGHRS and CDR2 as YFSETQ. CDR3 length: 12 amino acids.

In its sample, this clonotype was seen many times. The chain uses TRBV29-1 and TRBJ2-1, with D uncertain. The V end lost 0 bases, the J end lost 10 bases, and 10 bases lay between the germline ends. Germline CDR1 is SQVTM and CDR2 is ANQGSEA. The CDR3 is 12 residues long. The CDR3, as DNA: TGCAGCGTTGAAGATCTCGACCTCGAGCAGTTCTTC. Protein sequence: CSVEDLDLEQFF.

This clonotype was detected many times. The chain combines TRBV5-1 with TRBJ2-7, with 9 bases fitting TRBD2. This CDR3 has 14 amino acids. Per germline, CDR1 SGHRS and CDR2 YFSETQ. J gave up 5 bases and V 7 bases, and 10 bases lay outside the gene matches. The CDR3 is CASRSREGLHEQYF. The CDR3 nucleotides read TGCGCCAGCCGTTCGCGGGAGGGCCTTCACGAGCAGTACTTC.

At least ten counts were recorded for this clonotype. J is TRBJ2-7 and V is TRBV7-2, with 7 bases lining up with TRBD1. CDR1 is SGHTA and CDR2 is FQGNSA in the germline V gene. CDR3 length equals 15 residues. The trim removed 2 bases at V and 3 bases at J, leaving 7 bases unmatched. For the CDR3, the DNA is TGTGCCAGCAGCTTATCGGGACAGAGTTTCTACGAGCAGTACTTC. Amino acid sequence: CASSLSGQSFYEQYF. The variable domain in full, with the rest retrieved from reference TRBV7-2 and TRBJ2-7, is GAGVSQSPSNKVTEKGKDVELRCDPISGHTALYWYRQSLGQGLEFLIYFQGNSAPDKSGLPSDRFSAERTGGSVSTLTIQRTQQEDSAVYLCASSLSGQSFYEQYFGPGTRLTVT.

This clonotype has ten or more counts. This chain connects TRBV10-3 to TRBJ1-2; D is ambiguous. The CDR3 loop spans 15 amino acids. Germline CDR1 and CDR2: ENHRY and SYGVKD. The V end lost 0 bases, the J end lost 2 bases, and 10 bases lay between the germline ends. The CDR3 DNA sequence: TGTGCCATCAGTGAGTCGACGGCGCCAAACTATGGCTACACCTTC. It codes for CAISESTAPNYGYTF.

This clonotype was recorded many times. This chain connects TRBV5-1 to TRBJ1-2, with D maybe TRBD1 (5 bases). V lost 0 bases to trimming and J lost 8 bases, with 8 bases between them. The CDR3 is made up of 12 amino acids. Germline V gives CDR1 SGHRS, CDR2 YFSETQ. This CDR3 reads CASSLGGDGYTF. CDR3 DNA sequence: TGCGCCAGCAGCTTGGGCGGGGACGGCTACACCTTC.

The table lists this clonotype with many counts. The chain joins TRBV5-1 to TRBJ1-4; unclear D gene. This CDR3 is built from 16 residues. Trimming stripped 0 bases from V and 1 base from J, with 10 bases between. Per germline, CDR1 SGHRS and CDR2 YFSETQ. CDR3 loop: CASSLALAGTNEKLFF. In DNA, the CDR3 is TGCGCCAGCAGCTTGGCCTTAGCCGGAACTAATGAAAAACTGTTTTTT.

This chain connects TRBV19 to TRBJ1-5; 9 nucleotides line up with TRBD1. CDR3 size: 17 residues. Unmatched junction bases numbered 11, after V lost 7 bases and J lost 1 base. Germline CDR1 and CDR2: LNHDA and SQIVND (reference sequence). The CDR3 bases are TGTGCCAGTACGGGACAGGGTTTTTTGGGAAGCAATCAGCCCCAGCATTTT. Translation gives CASTGQGFLGSNQPQHF.

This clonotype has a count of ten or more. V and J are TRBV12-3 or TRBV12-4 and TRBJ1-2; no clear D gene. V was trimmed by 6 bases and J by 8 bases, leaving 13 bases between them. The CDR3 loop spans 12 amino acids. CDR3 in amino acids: CASSHRQGGYTF. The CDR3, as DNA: TGTGCCAGCAGCCATCGCCAAGGGGGCTACACCTTC.

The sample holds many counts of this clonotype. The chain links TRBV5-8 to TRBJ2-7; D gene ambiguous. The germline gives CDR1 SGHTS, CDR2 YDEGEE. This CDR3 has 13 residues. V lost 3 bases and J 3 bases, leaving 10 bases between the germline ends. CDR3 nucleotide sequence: TGTGCCAGCAGCTCTCGGGCCCTCTACGAGCAGTACTTC. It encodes CASSSRALYEQYF.

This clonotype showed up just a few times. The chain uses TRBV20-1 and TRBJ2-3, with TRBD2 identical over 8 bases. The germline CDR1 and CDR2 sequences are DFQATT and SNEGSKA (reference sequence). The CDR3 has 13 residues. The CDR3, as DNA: TGCACCTCCCGCGGGGGGCTTACAGATACGCAGTATTTT. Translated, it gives CTSRGGLTDTQYF.

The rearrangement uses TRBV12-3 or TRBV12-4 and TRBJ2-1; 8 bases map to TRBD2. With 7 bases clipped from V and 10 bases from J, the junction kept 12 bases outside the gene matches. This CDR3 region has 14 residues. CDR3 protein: CASTHRAGGIEQFF. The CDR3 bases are TGTGCCAGCACCCATCGGGCGGGAGGCATCGAGCAGTTCTTC.

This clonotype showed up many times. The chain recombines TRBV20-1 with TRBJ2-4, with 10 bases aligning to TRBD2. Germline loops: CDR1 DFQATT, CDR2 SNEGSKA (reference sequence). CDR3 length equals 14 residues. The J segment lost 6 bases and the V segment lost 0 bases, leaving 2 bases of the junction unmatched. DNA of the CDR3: TGCAGTGCTAGAGATCCTAGCGGGGGAAACATTCAGTACTTC. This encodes CSARDPSGGNIQYF.

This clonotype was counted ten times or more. As DNA, the CDR3 is TGTGCCAGCAGTCGTAGCGGGGGCTCCTACAATGAGCAGTTCTTC. Amino acid sequence: CASSRSGGSYNEQFF. V gene TRBV6-2 or TRBV6-3 combines with J gene TRBJ2-1, with 9 bases identical to TRBD2. CDR3 length: 15 amino acids. The V segment lost 5 bases and the J segment 0 bases; nucleotides outside the gene matches: 2. Germline values: CDR1 MNHEY, CDR2 SVGEGT.

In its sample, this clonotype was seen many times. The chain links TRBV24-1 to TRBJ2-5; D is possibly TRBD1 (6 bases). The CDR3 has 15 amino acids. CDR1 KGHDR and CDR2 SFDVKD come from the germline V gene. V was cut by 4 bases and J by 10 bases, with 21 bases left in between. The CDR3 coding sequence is TGTGCCACCAGTGACAGGACAGTCCTCTTTGGGGACCAGTACTTC. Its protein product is CATSDRTVLFGDQYF.

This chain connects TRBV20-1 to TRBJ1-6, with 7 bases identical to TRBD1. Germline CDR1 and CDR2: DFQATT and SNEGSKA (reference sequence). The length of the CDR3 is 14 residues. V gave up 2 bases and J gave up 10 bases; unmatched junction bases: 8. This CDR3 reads CSARIQGGNSPLHF. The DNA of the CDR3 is TGCAGTGCTAGAATCCAGGGGGGGAACTCACCCCTCCACTTT.

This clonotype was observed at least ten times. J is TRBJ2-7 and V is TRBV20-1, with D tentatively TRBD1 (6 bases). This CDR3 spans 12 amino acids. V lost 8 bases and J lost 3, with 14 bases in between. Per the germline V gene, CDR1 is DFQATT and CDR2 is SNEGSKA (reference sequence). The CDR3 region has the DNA TGCAGTCTCCGGGACAATAGCTACGAGCAGTACTTC. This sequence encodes CSLRDNSYEQYF.

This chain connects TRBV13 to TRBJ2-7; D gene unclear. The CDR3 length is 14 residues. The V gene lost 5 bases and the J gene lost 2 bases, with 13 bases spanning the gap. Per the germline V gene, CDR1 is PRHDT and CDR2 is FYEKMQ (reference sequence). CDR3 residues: CASSLQGGPYEQYF. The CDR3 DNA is TGTGCCAGCAGCCTACAAGGCGGACCCTACGAGCAGTACTTC.

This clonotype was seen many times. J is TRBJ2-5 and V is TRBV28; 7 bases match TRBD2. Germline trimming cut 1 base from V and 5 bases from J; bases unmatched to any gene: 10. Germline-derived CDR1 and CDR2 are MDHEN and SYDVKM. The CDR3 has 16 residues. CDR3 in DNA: TGTGCCAGCAGTTTATTACTAGCGAACCTTAGGGAGACCCAGTACTTC. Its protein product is CASSLLLANLRETQYF.